Sequencing of this TCR beta chain was carried out in a study of control samples from healthy donors and cancer patients. Unmatched junction bases numbered 6, after V lost 2 bases and J lost 2 bases. CDR3 length: 15 residues. CDR1 and CDR2 from the germline V gene are SGHKS and YYEKEE (reference sequence). The table came from immunoSEQ multiplex PCR; TCRdb's copy has only in-frame clones and leaves some out. The sample shows more than 80,000 clones, over 85% of them seen only once. The material sequenced was blood. The chain is built from TRBV5-5 and TRBJ1-1, with 7 bases matching TRBD1. The clonotype was recovered from a man aged 18 to 29 in good health. Here the CDR3 reads CASSLSWDSNTEAFF. In DNA, the CDR3 is TGTGCCAGCAGCTTATCATGGGACAGCAACACTGAAGCTTTCTTT.